The 10 T cell receptor beta chains below were found in one sample sequenced in a study of T cells in Graves' hyperthyroidism and ophthalmopathy (dated by TCRdb to about 2019). Library prep was done by multiplex PCR. Sequencing was performed on an Illumina HiSeq 2000. The TCR beta CDR3 regions were amplified from the RNA transcripts. For the first round of RT-PCR on the TCR CDR3, the HTBI primer set was used together with the Qiagen OneStep RT-PCR kit. The public reads were run again by TCRdb, first through fastp at Q25 and then through MiXCR, and only productive beta chains were kept. Rows are combined by CDR3 protein, so each entry shows the most common genes and DNA. The sample table holds about 610,000 distinct CDR3 sequences, of which over 12% were seen once. The ten largest account for 3.5% to 4.5% of the sample. The sample was blood. These receptors were obtained from a woman between 40 and 55 years old with Graves' ophthalmopathy.

This clonotype was counted at least ten times. The chain couples TRBV7-9 to TRBJ2-7, with no clear D. V was cut by 1 base and J by 3 bases, with 10 bases left in between. The CDR3 loop spans 14 amino acids. In germline, CDR1 is SEHNR, CDR2 FQNEAQ (reference sequence). Here the CDR3 DNA reads TGTGCCAGCAGCTTAGGGGCCCTAATCTACGAGCAGTACTTC. The encoded protein is CASSLGALIYEQYF.

Ten or more counts support this clonotype. This sequence joins TRBV10-3 and TRBJ2-2, with 11 bases matching TRBD2. There are 16 residues in the CDR3. J was trimmed by 3 bases and V by 2 bases; bases with no gene match: 2. From germline, CDR1 is ENHRY and CDR2 SYGVKD. CDR3 nucleotides: TGTGCCATCAGTGAGGAGGGACTAGCGGACACCGGGGAGCTGTTTTTT. This translates into CAISEEGLADTGELFF.

This clonotype was counted only a few times. The V call is TRBV18, the J call TRBJ2-7; 8 bases are a match to TRBD1. V gave up 2 bases and J gave up 1 base; unmatched junction bases: 10. Germline assignment: CDR1 KGHSH and CDR2 LQKENI. The CDR3 contains 17 residues. CDR3 sequence: CASSPSVPGQESYEQYF. The CDR3 DNA follows: TGTGCCAGCTCACCATCAGTACCGGGACAGGAGTCCTACGAGCAGTACTTC.

In its sample, this clonotype was seen a few times. The chain employs TRBV20-1 and TRBJ2-5; D not resolved. Between the trimmed V and J ends, which lost 2 bases and 5 bases, there was a span of 12 bases. Germline assignment: CDR1 DFQATT and CDR2 SNEGSKA (reference sequence). The CDR3 consists of 13 residues. DNA of the CDR3: TGCAGTGCTAGATTAGACCTAGGGGAGACCCAGTACTTC. This translates into CSARLDLGETQYF.

This clonotype appeared many times. This chain's CDR3 is CASKRSGSPTGELFF. The CDR3 DNA sequence: TGTGCCAGCAAGAGGAGCGGGAGCCCCACCGGGGAGCTGTTTTTT. V is TRBV6-2 or TRBV6-3 and J is TRBJ2-2, with TRBD2 identical over 8 bases. CDR1 and CDR2 from the germline V gene are MNHEY and SVGEGT. The CDR3 is made up of 15 amino acids. V shed 7 bases and J 4 bases; nucleotides not matched to a gene: 8.

The chain has TRBV24-1 and TRBJ2-7, with a weak D call TRBD1 (6 bases). This CDR3 spans 14 amino acids. V dropped 4 bases and J dropped 3 bases, with 12 bases sitting between them. The germline CDR1 and CDR2 sequences are KGHDR and SFDVKD. This chain's CDR3 is CATSDPRDNYEQYF. CDR3 in DNA: TGTGCCACCAGTGACCCCCGGGACAACTACGAGCAGTACTTC.

The chain is built from TRBV7-2 and TRBJ1-5; 8 bases fit TRBD1. V was pared by 5 bases and J by 6 bases, with 6 bases of the junction left unmatched. This CDR3 is built from 14 residues. Germline CDR1 SGHTA, CDR2 FQGNSA. The CDR3: CASSNGQGGQPQHF. The CDR3, as DNA: TGTGCCAGCAGCAATGGACAGGGCGGTCAGCCCCAGCATTTT.

The rearrangement joins TRBV19 to TRBJ2-2, with 9 nucleotides matching TRBD1. This CDR3 is 16 amino acids long. Germline CDR1 and CDR2: LNHDA and SQIVND (reference sequence). V shed 7 bases, J shed 4 bases, and the junction held 10 bases outside the gene matches. The CDR3 DNA sequence: TGTGCCAGTAAAGTTCGGACAGGGGACTTCACCGGGGAGCTGTTTTTT. Encoded protein: CASKVRTGDFTGELFF.

This clonotype was detected many times. The chain combines TRBV11-2 with TRBJ2-7; no clear D gene. Trimming took 5 bases from V and 0 from J, leaving 11 bases between them. This CDR3 is built from 14 residues. The germline CDR1 and CDR2 sequences are SGHAT and FQNNGV. CDR3 residues: CASSGALGSYEQYF. Written as DNA, the CDR3 is TGTGCCAGCAGCGGAGCACTGGGCTCCTACGAGCAGTACTTC.

This clonotype was counted at least ten times. The rearrangement uses TRBV25-1 and TRBJ1-2; D remains ambiguous. Trimming removed 3 bases from V and 5 bases from J, with 16 bases in between. The CDR3 covers 15 residues. Germline V gene lookup returns CDR1 MGHDK and CDR2 SYGVNS. The CDR3 DNA reads TGTGCCAGCAGTGAGCCGGGAGAGGAGAGATATGGCTACACCTTC. Its translation: CASSEPGEERYGYTF.